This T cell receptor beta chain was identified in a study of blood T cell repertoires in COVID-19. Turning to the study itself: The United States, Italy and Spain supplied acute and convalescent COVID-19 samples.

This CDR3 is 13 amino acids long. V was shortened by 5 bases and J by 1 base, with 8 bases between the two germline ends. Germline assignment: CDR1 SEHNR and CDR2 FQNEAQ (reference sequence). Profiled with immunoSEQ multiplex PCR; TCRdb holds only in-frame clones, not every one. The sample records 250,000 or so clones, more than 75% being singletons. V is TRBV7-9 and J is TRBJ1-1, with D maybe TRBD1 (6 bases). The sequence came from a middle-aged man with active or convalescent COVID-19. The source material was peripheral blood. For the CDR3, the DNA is TGTGCCAGCAGCCGGGGACAGAACACTGAAGCTTTCTTT. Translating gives CASSRGQNTEAFF.